These 14 T cell receptor beta chains came from one sample sequenced in a study of blood T cell repertoires in COVID-19. Assay: immunoSEQ multiplex PCR; the TCRdb copy retains only in-frame clones and omits some. The sample includes a few hundred thousand clones, approximately 90% seen only once; the top ten take roughly 0.86%. Sample: PBMCs or T cells enriched from blood (not recorded which). These receptor sequences come from a woman aged 40-49 years who had been exposed to COVID-19.

The chain joins TRBV5-6 to TRBJ2-1; TRBD1 might be the D (5 bases). Germline CDR1 reads SGHDT; CDR2 reads YYEEEE. This CDR3 has 16 amino acids. V was pared by 0 bases and J by 4 bases, with 14 bases between. CDR3 residues: CASSLEKGLGYNEQFF. The CDR3 coding sequence is TGTGCCAGCAGCTTGGAGAAGGGGCTGGGGTACAATGAGCAGTTCTTC.

The V call is TRBV12-5, the J call TRBJ1-1; TRBD1 matches 9 bases. The V gene end was trimmed by 4 bases and the J gene end by 6 bases; junction bases not matched to a gene: 12. This CDR3 has 16 residues. Germline V gene lookup returns CDR1 LGHNT and CDR2 FRNRAP. The CDR3 bases are TGTGCTAGTGGTTGGACCGGGACAGGGAGAGGCTCTGAAGCTTTCTTT. This sequence encodes CASGWTGTGRGSEAFF.

The rearrangement joins TRBV27 to TRBJ1-6; 11 bases fit TRBD1. CDR3 size: 15 residues. Germline V lookup: CDR1 MNHEY, CDR2 SMNVEV (reference sequence). V lost 4 bases and J lost 8; bases outside the gene matches: 4. The DNA of the CDR3 is TGTGCCAGCAGTTCGTGGACAGGGGGCTATTCACCCCTCCACTTT. This gives the protein CASSSWTGGYSPLHF.

This clone was seen a single time. CDR3 coding DNA: TGCAGCGTTAGGAGGTCCAACACCGGGGAGCTGTTTTTT. This gives the protein CSVRRSNTGELFF. This chain joins TRBV29-1 and TRBJ2-2, with D possibly matching TRBD2 (5 bases). The CDR3 length is 13 residues. Trimming cost V 5 bases and J 2 bases, with 9 bases left between them. CDR1 and CDR2 from the germline V gene are SQVTM and ANQGSEA.

V gene TRBV10-1 combines with J gene TRBJ2-2; TRBD2 agrees at 11 bases. This CDR3 has 16 amino acids. V shed 6 bases and J 4 bases; nucleotides not matched to a gene: 7. Germline loops: CDR1 WNHNN, CDR2 SYGVQD (reference sequence). The CDR3, as DNA: TGCGCCAGCAGCAGACTAGCGGGAATTCGCACCGGGGAGCTGTTTTTT. It encodes CASSRLAGIRTGELFF.

CDR3 nucleotide sequence: TGTGCCAGCAGCTTACGGACAGGGCCGGGAAACACCATATATTTT. Residues: CASSLRTGPGNTIYF. The chain employs TRBV7-9 and TRBJ1-3; 8 bases map to TRBD1. Germline loops: CDR1 SEHNR, CDR2 FQNEAQ (reference sequence). The CDR3 is 15 amino acids. The V gene end was trimmed by 2 bases and the J gene end by 4 bases; junction bases not matched to a gene: 4.

This clone appeared a few times. The chain couples TRBV5-1 to TRBJ2-2, with TRBD1 matching over 7 bases. Trimming removed 4 bases from V and 3 bases from J; junction bases left unmatched: 9. Germline CDR1 SGHRS, CDR2 YFSETQ. The CDR3 spans 16 residues. Here the CDR3 DNA reads TGCGCCAGCAGCCTTCTAACAGGGGTAGACACCGGGGAGCTGTTTTTT. The encoded protein is CASSLLTGVDTGELFF.

Concerning this clone itself: At one boundary the junction diverges from the germline segment, which might be a read error. The J gene is TRBJ2-3, the V gene TRBV7-2; 12 bases align to TRBD2. CDR3 length: 17 residues. Germline-derived CDR1 and CDR2 are SGHTA and FQGNSA. CDR3 region: CASSLAGGPSKQSTQYF. The DNA of the CDR3 is TGTGCCAGCAGCCTAGCGGGAGGGCCAAGTAAGCAGTCTACGCAGTATTTT.

The V gene is TRBV11-2, the J gene TRBJ2-1, with 12 bases that match TRBD2. J lost 8 bases, V lost 2 bases, and 4 bases had no gene match. CDR1 SGHAT and CDR2 FQNNGV come from the germline V gene. CDR3 length equals 15 residues. DNA of the CDR3: TGTGCCAGCAGCTTACTAGCGGGGGGGCTGGATGAGCAGTTCTTC. Its translation is CASSLLAGGLDEQFF.

The V gene is TRBV7-2, the J gene TRBJ1-3; D may be TRBD1 (5 bases). Deletions cut 1 base from V and 4 bases from J, with 11 bases between. Germline V gene sequence: CDR1 SGHTA, CDR2 FQGNSA. This CDR3 is built from 15 residues. Here the CDR3 reads CASSLEAGRGNTIYF. In DNA, the CDR3 is TGTGCCAGCAGCTTAGAGGCAGGGAGGGGAAACACCATATATTTT.

The chain recombines TRBV6-5 with TRBJ2-7; D possibly corresponds to TRBD2 (7 bases). Germline lookup yields CDR1 MNHEY and CDR2 SVGAGI. CDR3 length: 15 amino acids. V was shortened by 0 bases and J by 4 bases, with 13 bases between the two germline ends. CDR3 loop: CASSYSPRGGYEQYF. Here the CDR3 DNA reads TGTGCCAGCAGTTACTCACCTAGGGGGGGGTACGAGCAGTACTTC.

The chain couples TRBV3-1 (or the pseudogene TRBV3-2) to TRBJ1-2; D not certain. This CDR3 comprises 14 residues. The V and J ends lost 5 bases and 6 bases respectively, with 16 bases between them. CDR1 and CDR2 (germline): LGHDT, YNNKEL (reference sequence). CDR3 in amino acids: CASSSVPRGDGYTF. CDR3 in DNA: TGTGCCAGCAGCTCAGTTCCCCGCGGGGATGGCTACACCTTC.

This chain links TRBV5-1 with TRBJ2-3, with 10 bases fitting TRBD1. The V gene end was trimmed by 0 bases and the J gene end by 4 bases; junction bases not matched to a gene: 2. From germline, CDR1 is SGHRS and CDR2 YFSETQ. The length of the CDR3 is 15 residues. Here the CDR3 reads CASSLGTGGPDTQYF. The CDR3 DNA sequence: TGCGCCAGCAGCTTGGGGACAGGGGGGCCAGATACGCAGTATTTT.

The chain uses TRBV7-2 and TRBJ2-3, with 8 bases fitting TRBD2. The germline V gene has CDR1 SGHTA and CDR2 FQGNSA. The CDR3 contains 13 residues. After removal of 6 bases from V and 4 bases from J, the junction contained 3 bases not matched to a gene. The CDR3 DNA follows: TGTGCCAGCAGGACTAGCGCCTCAGATACGCAGTATTTT. Its translation: CASRTSASDTQYF.